This is a list of T cell receptor beta chains from one sample in a study of blood T cell repertoires in COVID-19. Using immunoSEQ multiplex PCR, the repertoire was profiled, and TCRdb retains in-frame clones only, with some absent. The data contain 190,000 or so clones, about 93% of them singletons. Input material: peripheral blood. All receptors come from a man aged 30 to 45 with COVID-19, enrolled during active disease. Both conserved end residues are part of each CDR3. The order of the fields is CDR3 length, V gene, D gene, J gene, CDR3 DNA, CDR3 protein. D genes are given only for firm matches.

length: 13
V: TRBV5-1
D: TRBD1
J: TRBJ1-4
DNA: TGCGCCAGCAGCTTGGGACAGGGTGAAAAACTGTTTTTT
CDR3: CASSLGQGEKLFF

length: 16
V: TRBV7-9
D: -
J: TRBJ1-3
DNA: TGTGCCAGCAGCTCCTCCATCGTGAGCAGGGGCAACACCATATATTTT
CDR3: CASSSSIVSRGNTIYF

length: 15
V: TRBV5-1
D: -
J: TRBJ1-5
DNA: TGCGCCAGCAGCTTAACGGGGAACAGCAATCAGCCCCAGCATTTT
CDR3: CASSLTGNSNQPQHF

length: 14
V: TRBV6-5
D: TRBD1
J: TRBJ1-6
DNA: TGTGCCAGCAGTCGGGACAGGGGAGGGTCACCCCTCCACTTT
CDR3: CASSRDRGGSPLHF

length: 14
V: TRBV2
D: -
J: TRBJ2-3
DNA: TGTGCCAGCAAGCCAGGGTCTAGCACAGATACGCAGTATTTT
CDR3: CASKPGSSTDTQYF

length: 13
V: TRBV5-1
D: TRBD1
J: TRBJ2-7
DNA: TGCGCCAGCAGGTTCGGGACAGACTACGAGCAGTACTTC
CDR3: CASRFGTDYEQYF

length: 15
V: TRBV5-1
D: -
J: TRBJ1-5
DNA: TGCGCCAGCAGCTTGACCGCAGGCCCCCGTCAGCCCCAGCATTTT
CDR3: CASSLTAGPRQPQHF

length: 16
V: TRBV9
D: TRBD2
J: TRBJ2-1
DNA: TGTGCCAGCAGCCCCGGGAGCGGGGGCTCCTACAATGAGCAGTTCTTC
CDR3: CASSPGSGGSYNEQFF

length: 11
V: TRBV12-3/TRBV12-4
D: -
J: TRBJ2-3
DNA: TGTGCCAGCACAAGCCGGGATACGCAGTATTTT
CDR3: CASTSRDTQYF

length: 16
V: TRBV4-1
D: TRBD1
J: TRBJ2-5
DNA: TGCGCCAGCAGCCAATTAACGGGACAGGGCGAGGAGACCCAGTACTTC
CDR3: CASSQLTGQGEETQYF

length: 15
V: TRBV19
D: TRBD1
J: TRBJ1-2
DNA: TGTGCCAGTACTATATTACAGGGGGCCGACTATGGCTACACCTTC
CDR3: CASTILQGADYGYTF

length: 13
V: TRBV7-3
D: -
J: TRBJ1-1
DNA: TGTGCCAGCAGCCCCACTTTGGGGAGTGAAGCTTTCTTT
CDR3: CASSPTLGSEAFF

length: 14
V: TRBV4-1
D: -
J: TRBJ1-1
DNA: TGCGCCAGCAGCCAAGAGGTAGGGGGCACTGAAGCTTTCTTT
CDR3: CASSQEVGGTEAFF

length: 18
V: TRBV3-1/TRBV3-2
D: TRBD1
J: TRBJ1-2
DNA: TGTGCCAGCAGCCAAGATTTAGGACAGGGGGCGGATAACTATGGCTACACCTTC
CDR3: CASSQDLGQGADNYGYTF